One and the same sample provided the 7 T cell receptor beta chains below, sequenced in a study of cytomegalovirus exposure and HLA in healthy donors (dated 2017 in TCRdb). The library was produced with the immunoSEQ multiplex PCR assay. For the multiplex PCR, a mixture combining 60 forward primers for TCR Vbeta segments and 13 reverse primers for TCR Jbeta segments was used. The source is immuneACCESS, and TCRdb retained only in-frame sequences with V and J called. Part of the clones is not carried over; for the studies checked, unresolved V genes explain less than half of this, and the remainder is unexplained. The sample has 30,000 to 35,000 clones on record, 65% to 90% of them singletons. The ten largest make up less than 4.5% of the sample. The source material was PBMCs. The origin of the receptors is a woman younger than 30 in good health and CMV-seronegative.

The chain links TRBV2 to TRBJ1-2; unclear D gene. Per germline, CDR1 SNHLY and CDR2 FYNNEI. V gave up 0 bases and J gave up 0 bases, with 11 bases separating them. CDR3 length: 16 amino acids. The CDR3 loop reads CASSEAPGITNYGYTF. CDR3 nucleotides: TGTGCCAGCAGTGAAGCCCCAGGTATTACTAACTATGGCTACACCTTC.

V and J are TRBV9 and TRBJ2-3; maybe TRBD2 (6 bases). The CDR3 extends over 16 amino acids. Trimming took off 3 bases at V and 0 bases at J, with 14 bases between the two ends. Per the germline V gene, CDR1 is SGDLS and CDR2 is YYNGEE. The CDR3 bases are TGTGCCAGCAGCGACGAAGACGGGACTAGCACAGATACGCAGTATTTT. Its protein is CASSDEDGTSTDTQYF.

J is TRBJ2-2 and V is TRBV5-1; a weak D match, TRBD2 (6 bases). Germline loops: CDR1 SGHRS, CDR2 YFSETQ. Trimming removed 6 bases at V and 0 bases at J, with 15 bases between. This CDR3 contains 16 residues. The CDR3 DNA reads TGCGCCAGCACTCTTGGGGCGGGGCCGAACACCGGGGAGCTGTTTTTT. As protein: CASTLGAGPNTGELFF. Supplemented by reference TRBV5-1 and TRBJ2-2, the full variable domain reads KAGVTQTPRYLIKTRGQQVTLSCSPISGHRSVSWYQQTPGQGLQFLFEYFSETQRNKGNFPGRFSGRQFSNSRSEMNVSTLELGDSALYLCASTLGAGPNTGELFFGEGSRLTVL.

V and J are TRBV20-1 and TRBJ1-1; no reliable D call. This CDR3 spans 11 amino acids. Trimming took 5 bases from V and 6 from J, leaving 10 bases between them. Germline CDR1 is DFQATT and CDR2 is SNEGSKA (reference sequence). For the CDR3, the DNA is TGCAGTGCTCCCCTCCTGTCTGAAGCTTTCTTT. This encodes CSAPLLSEAFF.

This clone has only one observation. Compared with germline, one end of the junction differs, possibly owing to a read error. The genes are TRBV7-9 and TRBJ2-3; tentatively, D is TRBD2 (6 bases). Germline V gene data show CDR1 as SEHNR and CDR2 as FQNEAQ (reference sequence). CDR3 length: 16 amino acids. In DNA, the CDR3 is TGTTCCAGCAGCTTAGCTCCTGCGGGGAGCACAGATACGCAGTATTTT. It specifies CSSSLAPAGSTDTQYF.

This clone showed up just once. The gene calls are TRBV9 and TRBJ1-2, with D unresolved. CDR1 is SGDLS and CDR2 is YYNGEE in the germline V gene. This CDR3 spans 11 amino acids. V lost 3 bases, J lost 12 bases, and 12 bases lay in between. The CDR3 DNA follows: TGTGCCAGCAGCGCCGGAGCCCTACACACCTTC. Its translation: CASSAGALHTF. Full variable domain (outside the CDR3, taken from reference TRBV9 and TRBJ1-2): DSGVTQTPKHLITATGQRVTLRCSPRSGDLSVYWYQQSLDQGLQFLIQYYNGEERAKGNILERFSAQQFPDLHSELNLSSLELGDSALYFCASSAGALHTFGSGTRLTVV.

V gene TRBV28 combines with J gene TRBJ1-5; tentative D call: TRBD1 (6 bases). From germline, CDR1 is MDHEN and CDR2 SYDVKM. The CDR3 length is 16 residues. Between the trimmed V and J ends, which lost 3 bases and 4 bases, there was a span of 16 bases. CDR3 coding DNA: TGTGCCAGCAGTTTTCTTATACAGGGAACGAATCAGCCCCAGCATTTT. Protein: CASSFLIQGTNQPQHF.